The 32 T cell receptor beta chains given below trace back to one sample, sequenced in a study of cytomegalovirus exposure and HLA in healthy donors. The PCR used 60 Vbeta and 13 Jbeta primers. The method was immunoSEQ multiplex PCR; TCRdb's version includes in-frame clones alone and lacks a portion of them. Of around 100,000 clones listed, more than 75% are singletons. Sequencing used PBMCs. These receptors were obtained from a woman under 30 in good health and CMV-seropositive.

The gene calls are TRBV29-1 and TRBJ1-1, with D perhaps TRBD1 (5 bases). The V end was cut by 7 bases, the J end by 0 bases, with 12 bases between. The CDR3 spans 13 residues. CDR1 is SQVTM and CDR2 is ANQGSEA in the germline V gene. This CDR3 reads CSARQTMNTEAFF. For the CDR3, the DNA is TGCAGCGCGCGACAGACCATGAACACTGAAGCTTTCTTT.

This clone was observed a handful of times. This chain joins TRBV11-2 and TRBJ1-2; TRBD1 matches 7 bases. CDR1 is SGHAT, CDR2 FQNNGV, per germline. After removal of 5 bases from V and 7 bases from J, the junction contained 7 bases not matched to a gene. CDR3 length: 13 amino acids. This CDR3 is CASSPDRVCGYTF. In nucleotides, the CDR3 is TGTGCCAGCAGCCCAGACAGGGTCTGTGGCTACACCTTC.

The chain joins TRBV5-1 to TRBJ2-1; the match to TRBD2 covers 7 bases. With 0 bases clipped from V and 1 base from J, the junction kept 1 base outside the gene matches. The CDR3 has 15 amino acids. Germline values: CDR1 SGHRS, CDR2 YFSETQ. The DNA for the CDR3 is TGCGCCAGCAGCTTGGGGGAGGGATCCTACAATGAGCAGTTCTTC. It specifies CASSLGEGSYNEQFF.

This sequence joins TRBV5-6 and TRBJ2-5, with 10 bases fitting TRBD2. V lost 4 bases and J lost 1; bases outside the gene matches: 4. The germline gives CDR1 SGHDT, CDR2 YYEEEE. CDR3 length: 15 residues. The CDR3 DNA is TGTGCCAGCAGCAGGCGGACTAGCGGCCAAGAGACCCAGTACTTC. Its translation is CASSRRTSGQETQYF.

This rearrangement joins TRBV9 to TRBJ1-6; D remains unclear. Germline V gene data show CDR1 as SGDLS and CDR2 as YYNGEE. V lost 0 bases and J 9 bases, leaving 7 bases between the germline ends. The CDR3 is made up of 13 amino acids. CDR3 amino acids: CASSVAEVSPLHF. The DNA of the CDR3 is TGTGCCAGCAGCGTAGCAGAGGTTTCACCCCTCCACTTT.

This sequence joins TRBV11-2 and TRBJ1-4; the match to TRBD1 covers 9 bases. Losses at the gene ends were 2 bases for V and 6 bases for J; bases not matched to a gene: 13. Per the germline V gene, CDR1 is SGHAT and CDR2 is FQNNGV. The CDR3 extends over 18 amino acids. The CDR3 loop reads CASSLRPRSWTGDEKLFF. The DNA for the CDR3 is TGTGCCAGCAGCTTAAGGCCCCGAAGTTGGACAGGGGATGAAAAACTGTTTTTT.

The chain combines TRBV12-5 with TRBJ2-1; tentatively, D is TRBD1 (6 bases). Looked up from germline, CDR1 is LGHNT and CDR2 is FRNRAP. The CDR3 length is 12 residues. V lost 7 bases, J lost 6 bases, and 10 bases lay in between. CDR3 loop: CASASRGNEQFF. In DNA, the CDR3 is TGTGCTAGTGCCTCCAGGGGCAATGAGCAGTTCTTC. Full variable domain (remainder filled in from reference TRBV12-5 and TRBJ2-1): DARVTQTPRHKVTEMGQEVTMRCQPILGHNTVFWYRQTMMQGLELLAYFRNRAPLDDSGMPKDRFSAEMPDATLATLKIQPSEPRDSAVYFCASASRGNEQFFGPGTRLTVL.

This clone came up once. The chain employs TRBV7-9 and TRBJ2-7; D remains ambiguous. The CDR3 has 12 residues. The germline V gene has CDR1 SEHNR and CDR2 FQNEAQ (reference sequence). V lost 8 bases, J lost 7 bases, and 15 bases lay in between. CDR3 loop: CASERPPREQYF. The CDR3 DNA reads as TGTGCCAGCGAAAGGCCCCCGAGGGAGCAGTACTTC.

The V and J genes are TRBV29-1 and TRBJ1-3; D call uncertain. The V end was cut by 3 bases, the J end by 0 bases, with 9 bases between. Germline assignment: CDR1 SQVTM and CDR2 ANQGSEA. The CDR3 runs 14 residues. CDR3 DNA: TGCAGCGTTGACGGACTGTACTCTGGAAACACCATATATTTT. The encoded protein is CSVDGLYSGNTIYF.

This chain joins TRBV28 and TRBJ2-3, with unresolved D. The V gene lost 2 bases and the J gene lost 6 bases, with 9 bases spanning the gap. The length of the CDR3 is 13 residues. Germline-derived CDR1 and CDR2 are MDHEN and SYDVKM. This CDR3 is CASSLNLRDTQYF. The CDR3 DNA reads as TGTGCCAGCAGTTTAAATTTGAGGGATACGCAGTATTTT. Full variable domain (missing parts from reference TRBV28 and TRBJ2-3): DVKVTQSSRYLVKRTGEKVFLECVQDMDHENMFWYRQDPGLGLRLIYFSYDVKMKEKGDIPEGYSVSREKKERFSLILESASTNQTSMYLCASSLNLRDTQYFGPGTRLTVL.

The chain has TRBV19 and TRBJ1-2, with unresolved D. This CDR3 is 13 amino acids long. Germline V lookup: CDR1 LNHDA, CDR2 SQIVND (reference sequence). V was pared by 7 bases and J by 4 bases, with 13 bases between. The chain's CDR3 is CASTTWSTYGYTF. CDR3 DNA sequence: TGTGCCAGTACCACATGGAGTACCTATGGCTACACCTTC.

V usage is TRBV9 and J usage is TRBJ2-2, with TRBD2 as a possible D gene (5 bases). CDR1 SGDLS and CDR2 YYNGEE come from the germline V gene. The V end was cut by 5 bases, the J end by 4 bases, with 12 bases between. The CDR3 contains 14 residues. The CDR3 loop reads CASRLRALTGELFF. The CDR3, as DNA: TGTGCCAGCAGGCTGCGGGCCCTCACCGGGGAGCTGTTTTTT.

V is TRBV27 and J is TRBJ1-2; tentatively, D is TRBD1 (5 bases). The V gene's germline CDR1 is MNHEY and CDR2 SMNVEV (reference sequence). V was shortened by 3 bases and J by 0 bases, with 17 bases between the two germline ends. The CDR3 loop spans 17 amino acids. The CDR3 DNA sequence: TGTGCCAGCAGTTTCGGGCGATCTAGGGGCGCTAACTATGGCTACACCTTC. It codes for CASSFGRSRGANYGYTF.

The count of this clone is one. J is TRBJ1-2 and V is TRBV9; 7 nucleotides agree with TRBD1. Germline lookup yields CDR1 SGDLS and CDR2 YYNGEE. The CDR3 has 16 amino acids. Losses at the gene ends were 4 bases for V and 0 bases for J; bases not matched to a gene: 9. CDR3 sequence reads: CASSSYGQETNYGYTF. In DNA form, the CDR3 reads TGTGCCAGCAGCAGTTACGGACAGGAGACTAACTATGGCTACACCTTC.

CDR3 bases: TGTGCCAGCCAGGGGGCTACAGATACGCAGTATTTT. It specifies CASQGATDTQYF. The chain has TRBV6-1 and TRBJ2-3; 8 bases line up with TRBD1. J lost 3 bases, V lost 8 bases, and 1 base had no gene match. The CDR3 has 12 residues. The V gene's germline CDR1 is MNHNS and CDR2 SASEGT.

The chain uses TRBV10-2 and TRBJ2-5; 8 bases fit TRBD2. With V trimmed by 5 bases and J by 4 bases, 0 bases remained unmatched. From germline, CDR1 is WSHSY and CDR2 SAAADI. The CDR3 spans 12 residues. The CDR3 nucleotides read TGCGCCAGCAGTCTAGCGGGAGAGACCCAGTACTTC. Translating gives CASSLAGETQYF.

V and J are TRBV7-2 and TRBJ2-1; the D gene is possibly TRBD2 (5 bases). Germline assignment: CDR1 SGHTA and CDR2 FQGNSA. The CDR3 has 15 residues. The germline V and J ends were trimmed by 6 bases and 8 bases, with 20 bases remaining between them. The CDR3 DNA follows: TGTGCCAGCAGGAGGGCCCTAGTCGGTGTCTATGAGCAGTTCTTC. Protein: CASRRALVGVYEQFF.

The chain is built from TRBV7-9 and TRBJ1-1, with 7 bases that match TRBD1. Trimming cost V 1 base and J 8 bases; bases outside gene matches: 4. Germline V gene lookup returns CDR1 SEHNR and CDR2 FQNEAQ (reference sequence). This CDR3 comprises 13 residues. CDR3 protein: CASSLGQGGEAFF. The CDR3 nucleotides read TGTGCCAGCAGCTTAGGACAGGGAGGCGAAGCTTTCTTT.

J is TRBJ1-4 and V is TRBV5-4, with a possible D match to TRBD1 (5 bases). V was cut by 1 base and J by 8 bases, with 12 bases left in between. The germline CDR1 and CDR2 sequences are SGHNT and YYREEE (reference sequence). This CDR3 is built from 14 residues. Written as DNA, the CDR3 is TGTGCCAGCAGCTTGCAGGGTTTAGGGGAAAAACTGTTTTTT. It translates to CASSLQGLGEKLFF.

The chain uses TRBV28 and TRBJ2-1; D unresolved. This CDR3 contains 16 residues. Trimming took 2 bases from V and 7 from J, leaving 18 bases between them. CDR1 and CDR2 (germline): MDHEN, SYDVKM. This chain's CDR3 is CASSLGSSRLLNEQFF. DNA for the CDR3: TGTGCCAGCAGTTTAGGGTCTAGTCGGTTGTTGAATGAGCAGTTCTTC.

The chain recombines TRBV19 with TRBJ2-7, with D hard to call. This CDR3 has 14 residues. Germline V lookup: CDR1 LNHDA, CDR2 SQIVND (reference sequence). V was shortened by 0 bases and J by 2 bases, with 8 bases between the two germline ends. CDR3 coding DNA: TGTGCCAGTAGTATAGATTTGGAGACCTACGAGCAGTACTTC. The encoded protein is CASSIDLETYEQYF.

The chain carries TRBV12-2 and TRBJ1-2; TRBD1, as called in the table, went unchecked against the DNA. TRBV12-2 is designated a pseudogene. The CDR3 consists of 13 residues. CDR3 sequence: CASRLTGFYGYTF. The DNA of the CDR3 is TGTGCAAGTCGCCTTACAGGGTTCTATGGCTACACCTTC.

CDR3 nucleotide sequence: TGTGCCAGCAGCTTAGGGGCTGATGAAACTTATGGCTACACCTTC. Encoded protein: CASSLGADETYGYTF. The rearrangement uses TRBV9 and TRBJ1-2; D may be TRBD1 (5 bases). Per the germline V gene, CDR1 is SGDLS and CDR2 is YYNGEE. V dropped 4 bases and J dropped 5 bases, with 18 bases sitting between them. CDR3 length: 15 residues.

The CDR3 DNA reads as TGTGCCAGCAATTCCGCCGGGACAGGGGCCTACGAGCAGTACTTC. Protein product: CASNSAGTGAYEQYF. The J gene is TRBJ2-7, the V gene TRBV7-4, with 10 bases matching TRBD1. This CDR3 comprises 15 residues. The germline V gene encodes CDR1 SGHVT and CDR2 SQSDAQ. J was trimmed by 2 bases and V by 7 bases; bases with no gene match: 8. Looking up the rest from reference TRBV7-4 and TRBJ2-7 gives the full variable domain: GAGVSQSPRYKVAKRGRDVALRCDSISGHVTLYWYRQTLGQGSEVLTYSQSDAQRDKSGRPSGRFSAERPERSVSTLKIQRTEQGDSAVYLCASNSAGTGAYEQYFGPGTRLTVT.

This clone has more than one count but fewer than ten. This sequence joins TRBV27 and TRBJ2-2; TRBD2 matches at 12 bases. J gave up 5 bases and V 5 bases, and 3 bases lay outside the gene matches. Germline-derived CDR1 and CDR2 are MNHEY and SMNVEV (reference sequence). This CDR3 region has 15 residues. CDR3 DNA: TGTGCCAGCAGTCTAGCGGGAGGGGGGACCGGGGAGCTGTTTTTT. This sequence encodes CASSLAGGGTGELFF.

The rearrangement joins TRBV7-8 to TRBJ1-2; D call uncertain. Trimming pared 1 base from V and 9 bases from J, leaving 12 bases between. The length of the CDR3 is 13 residues. Germline V gene sequence: CDR1 SGHVS, CDR2 FQNEAQ. Here the CDR3 reads CASSLEPSTSYTF. The CDR3 DNA sequence: TGTGCCAGCAGCTTAGAACCCAGTACGAGCTACACCTTC. The entire variable domain, with the rest obtained from reference TRBV7-8 and TRBJ1-2, is as follows: GAGVSQSPRYKVAKRGQDVALRCDPISGHVSLFWYQQALGQGPEFLTYFQNEAQLDKSGLPSDRFFAERPEGSVSTLKIQRTQQEDSAVYLCASSLEPSTSYTFGSGTRLTVV.

This chain connects TRBV5-1 to TRBJ2-1; 12 bases agree with TRBD2. Germline V CDR1 and CDR2: SGHRS, YFSETQ. This CDR3 has 16 amino acids. The V and J ends lost 3 bases and 2 bases, in that order; junction bases with no gene match: 3. This CDR3 reads CASSYGLAGTYNEQFF. CDR3 bases: TGCGCCAGCAGCTACGGACTAGCGGGGACCTACAATGAGCAGTTCTTC.

V usage is TRBV25-1 and J usage is TRBJ1-4, with a tentative D call TRBD1 (6 bases). Germline V gives CDR1 MGHDK, CDR2 SYGVNS. V lost 1 base and J 7 bases, leaving 16 bases between the germline ends. The CDR3 spans 16 residues. In nucleotides, the CDR3 is TGTGCCAGCAGTGAATCACCGGACAGCGGGGGTGAAAAACTGTTTTTT. Translation gives CASSESPDSGGEKLFF.

The chain recombines TRBV7-2 with TRBJ1-4; 7 bases are shared with TRBD1. V lost 5 bases, J lost 3 bases, and 6 bases stayed unmatched. Germline CDR1 SGHTA, CDR2 FQGNSA. This CDR3 contains 15 residues. CDR3 bases: TGTGCCAGCAGCAGTCAGGGGGTGGCTAATGAAAAACTGTTTTTT. Translation: CASSSQGVANEKLFF.

This clone was counted a few times. J is TRBJ1-1 and V is TRBV13; 12 positions match TRBD1. V was pared by 5 bases and J by 9 bases, with 10 bases of the junction left unmatched. The CDR3 extends over 15 amino acids. CDR1 is PRHDT and CDR2 is FYEKMQ in the germline V gene (reference sequence). CDR3 sequence: CASSLTVGQGAKAFF. CDR3 nucleotide sequence: TGTGCCAGCAGCCTCACGGTGGGACAGGGGGCTAAAGCTTTCTTT.

The CDR3: CASSKVGTSGRDTQYF. The DNA for the CDR3 is TGTGCCAGCAGCAAAGTCGGGACTAGCGGAAGAGATACGCAGTATTTT. This chain joins TRBV7-9 and TRBJ2-3, with 11 bases matching TRBD2. Trimming cost V 5 bases and J 5 bases; bases outside gene matches: 9. The V gene's germline CDR1 is SEHNR and CDR2 FQNEAQ (reference sequence). The CDR3 sequence is 16 residues long.

The genes are TRBV21-1 and TRBJ1-2; TRBD1, as called in the table, went unchecked against the DNA. TRBV21-1 is listed as a pseudogene. The CDR3 totals 15 residues. The CDR3 DNA reads as TGTGCCAGCAGCGCTAAACAGGTGAAGGACTATGGCTACACCTTC. It translates to CASSAKQVKDYGYTF.